The next 8 T cell receptor beta chains were all read from a single sample in a study of blood T cell repertoires in COVID-19. Sequencing used immunoSEQ multiplex PCR; TCRdb keeps in-frame clones, though not all of them. The sample has more than 65,000 clones; approximately 89% are singletons. The specimen sequenced was peripheral blood. The receptors were sampled from an older man with acute or convalescent COVID-19.

The chain links TRBV10-3 to TRBJ2-1; tentatively, D is TRBD2 (6 bases). Germline V gene lookup returns CDR1 ENHRY and CDR2 SYGVKD. This CDR3 contains 14 residues. V lost 4 bases to trimming and J lost 8 bases, with 15 bases between them. CDR3 coding DNA: TGTGCCATCAGTGTCGGCGGGATTAGGGATGAGCAGTTCTTC. This gives the protein CAISVGGIRDEQFF.

V gene TRBV28 combines with J gene TRBJ2-7, with 9 bases identical to TRBD1. Germline CDR1 and CDR2: MDHEN and SYDVKM. Trimming removed 5 bases from V and 6 bases from J; junction bases left unmatched: 5. The length of the CDR3 is 13 residues. The DNA for the CDR3 is TGTGCCAGCAGTCCCGGGACAGGGACCGAGCAGTACTTC. Residues: CASSPGTGTEQYF. The variable domain in full, with the rest retrieved from reference TRBV28 and TRBJ2-7, is DVKVTQSSRYLVKRTGEKVFLECVQDMDHENMFWYRQDPGLGLRLIYFSYDVKMKEKGDIPEGYSVSREKKERFSLILESASTNQTSMYLCASSPGTGTEQYFGPGTRLTVT.

This chain joins TRBV6-6 and TRBJ1-1; 7 bases agree with TRBD1. After removal of 5 bases from V and 2 bases from J, the junction contained 8 bases not matched to a gene. There are 15 residues in the CDR3. CDR1 and CDR2 from the germline V gene are MNHNY and SVGAGI (reference sequence). CDR3 sequence reads: CASSAPGTDNTEAFF. The CDR3, as DNA: TGTGCCAGCAGTGCCCCCGGGACAGACAACACTGAAGCTTTCTTT.

This rearrangement joins TRBV7-7 to TRBJ2-5; 8 nucleotides match TRBD1. Germline V gene lookup returns CDR1 SSHAT and CDR2 FNYEAQ (reference sequence). Trimming at V came to 6 bases and at J to 0 bases, leaving 6 bases not matched to a gene. CDR3 length: 15 residues. CDR3 in DNA: TGTGCCAGCAGTGCCGACAGGGGATACCAAGAGACCCAGTACTTC. Residues: CASSADRGYQETQYF.

V is TRBV28 and J is TRBJ2-7, with 9 bases lining up with TRBD1. V lost 3 bases and J lost 6; bases outside the gene matches: 9. This CDR3 has 15 amino acids. Germline V gives CDR1 MDHEN, CDR2 SYDVKM. Here the CDR3 DNA reads TGTGCCAGCAGTTTCTATGGGACAGGGAAGCCCGAGCAGTACTTC. It codes for CASSFYGTGKPEQYF.

The chain joins TRBV3-1 (or the pseudogene TRBV3-2) to TRBJ2-7, with D perhaps matching TRBD1 (5 bases). This CDR3 spans 13 amino acids. Germline V CDR1 and CDR2: LGHDT, YNNKEL (reference sequence). Deletions cut 4 bases from V and 6 bases from J, with 13 bases between. The CDR3, as DNA: TGTGCCAGCAGCCTAGGCAGGGAAGGCGAGCAGTACTTC. Its translation: CASSLGREGEQYF.

The chain is built from TRBV6-5 and TRBJ2-5; D might be TRBD2 (7 bases). V gave up 2 bases and J gave up 4 bases, with 14 bases separating them. CDR1 and CDR2 (germline): MNHEY, SVGAGI. CDR3 length: 15 amino acids. The CDR3 spells CASSYIGGGGETQYF. CDR3 coding DNA: TGTGCCAGCAGTTACATAGGAGGGGGGGGAGAGACCCAGTACTTC.

The CDR3 here is CASRPPSGGDTGELFF. Written as DNA, the CDR3 is TGTGCCAGCAGACCCCCTAGCGGGGGGGACACCGGGGAGCTGTTTTTT. V and J are TRBV7-2 and TRBJ2-2; TRBD2 matches 12 bases. V shed 6 bases and J 3 bases; nucleotides not matched to a gene: 5. CDR1 and CDR2 from the germline V gene are SGHTA and FQGNSA. CDR3 size: 16 residues. The entire variable domain, with the rest obtained from reference TRBV7-2 and TRBJ2-2, is as follows: GAGVSQSPSNKVTEKGKDVELRCDPISGHTALYWYRQSLGQGLEFLIYFQGNSAPDKSGLPSDRFSAERTGGSVSTLTIQRTQQEDSAVYLCASRPPSGGDTGELFFGEGSRLTVL.